The 15 T cell receptor beta chains below were found in one sample sequenced in a study of T cells in narcolepsy. Measured with immunoSEQ multiplex PCR; TCRdb has only the in-frame clones, and not every one. The table has 25,000 to 35,000 clones, 80% to 85% seen once. The source material was memory (CD45RA-) CD4+ T cells from blood. These receptors originate from a human donor in good health.

This sequence joins TRBV19 and TRBJ2-1; 9 bases map to TRBD1. The V and J ends lost 4 bases and 7 bases, in that order; junction bases with no gene match: 11. CDR3 length: 16 residues. Germline loops: CDR1 LNHDA, CDR2 SQIVND (reference sequence). The CDR3 DNA reads as TGTGCCAGTAGTAAACCCGGACAGGGGATAGGAAATGAGCAGTTCTTC. Its protein product is CASSKPGQGIGNEQFF. The full variable domain, in which reference TRBV19 and TRBJ2-1 provide the parts outside the CDR3, is DGGITQSPKYLFRKEGQNVTLSCEQNLNHDAMYWYRQDPGQGLRLIYYSQIVNDFQKGDIAEGYSVSREKKESFPLTVTSAQKNPTAFYLCASSKPGQGIGNEQFFGPGTRLTVL.

The chain uses TRBV6-6 and TRBJ2-7, with a tentative D call TRBD1 (6 bases). Trimming took 10 bases from V and 4 from J, leaving 17 bases between them. The CDR3 totals 13 residues. Germline assignment: CDR1 MNHNY and CDR2 SVGAGI (reference sequence). The CDR3 DNA follows: TGTGCCACCCTATGGAGGACAGATTACGAGCAGTACGTC. Protein: CATLWRTDYEQYV.

This clone appeared a few times. V usage is TRBV7-2 and J usage is TRBJ1-1; possible D gene TRBD1, 6 bases. Germline CDR1 SGHTA, CDR2 FQGNSA. The CDR3 has 13 residues. V was cut by 4 bases and J by 6 bases, with 12 bases left in between. The CDR3 region has the DNA TGTGCCAGCAGCTATGACAGGCGGGCTGAAGCTTTCTTT. Translating gives CASSYDRRAEAFF.

This sequence joins TRBV6-5 and TRBJ2-7; 7 positions agree with TRBD1. Germline-derived CDR1 and CDR2 are MNHEY and SVGAGI. V gave up 2 bases and J gave up 4 bases; unmatched junction bases: 5. CDR3 length: 14 amino acids. For the CDR3, the DNA is TGTGCCAGCAGTTACCGGGACAGAAGTTACGAGCAGTACTTC. Amino acid sequence: CASSYRDRSYEQYF.

The chain employs TRBV29-1 and TRBJ2-6; D gene uncertain. V lost 5 bases and J 2 bases, leaving 10 bases between the germline ends. This CDR3 has 14 residues. Germline V gene lookup returns CDR1 SQVTM and CDR2 ANQGSEA. This chain's CDR3 is CSVTGWAGANVLTF. Written as DNA, the CDR3 is TGCAGCGTTACTGGGTGGGCTGGGGCCAACGTCCTGACTTTC.

The chain is built from TRBV6-6 and TRBJ1-1, with D possibly being TRBD1 (6 bases). The germline V gene has CDR1 MNHNY and CDR2 SVGAGI (reference sequence). V gave up 4 bases and J gave up 3 bases, with 12 bases separating them. The CDR3 consists of 14 residues. As DNA, the CDR3 is TGTGCCAGCAGTTCTTCTCAGGGGTACACTGAAGCTTTCTTT. Translation gives CASSSSQGYTEAFF.

V gene TRBV5-1 combines with J gene TRBJ2-2; 8 bases match TRBD2. The CDR3 sequence is 16 residues long. J was trimmed by 5 bases and V by 2 bases; bases with no gene match: 8. Germline V gene sequence: CDR1 SGHRS, CDR2 YFSETQ. Written as DNA, the CDR3 is TGCGCCAGCAGCTTTAATACCGCGGGGGGAACCGGGGAGCTGTTTTTT. Its protein product is CASSFNTAGGTGELFF.

This clone occurred once. The rearrangement uses TRBV5-6 and TRBJ2-1; 7 bases are a match to TRBD2. This CDR3 is built from 15 residues. The germline V gene has CDR1 SGHDT and CDR2 YYEEEE. V shed 6 bases and J 7 bases; nucleotides not matched to a gene: 13. The CDR3 DNA sequence: TGTGCCAGCACCCCCGGGGGGACCAAACTAAATGAGCAGTTCTTC. It translates to CASTPGGTKLNEQFF. The full variable domain, in which reference TRBV5-6 and TRBJ2-1 provide the parts outside the CDR3, is DAGVTQSPTHLIKTRGQQVTLRCSPKSGHDTVSWYQQALGQGPQFIFQYYEEEERQRGNFPDRFSGHQFPNYSSELNVNALLLGDSALYLCASTPGGTKLNEQFFGPGTRLTVL.

This chain links TRBV6-5 with TRBJ1-1; D is perhaps TRBD1 (6 bases). V was clipped by 2 bases and J by 4 bases, with 8 bases between them. The CDR3 loop spans 13 amino acids. Per germline, CDR1 MNHEY and CDR2 SVGAGI. In DNA form, the CDR3 reads TGTGCCAGCAGTTACACCAGGGGCACTGAAGCTTTCTTT. It specifies CASSYTRGTEAFF.

The chain recombines TRBV6-5 with TRBJ2-2, with D possibly being TRBD1 (6 bases). The germline V gene encodes CDR1 MNHEY and CDR2 SVGAGI. The CDR3 is made up of 13 amino acids. Deletions cut 5 bases from V and 8 bases from J, with 12 bases between. The CDR3 sequence: CASSATGYGELFF. The CDR3 DNA reads TGTGCCAGCAGTGCCACAGGGTATGGGGAGCTGTTTTTT.

V gene TRBV25-1 combines with J gene TRBJ1-1, with 10 bases aligning to TRBD1. The CDR3 runs 12 residues. Germline lookup yields CDR1 MGHDK and CDR2 SYGVNS. Losses at the gene ends were 2 bases for V and 11 bases for J; bases not matched to a gene: 2. Here the CDR3 reads CASSEGTGAAFF. In DNA, the CDR3 is TGTGCCAGCAGTGAAGGGACAGGGGCGGCTTTCTTT.

The chain couples TRBV19 to TRBJ1-3; D may be TRBD1 (6 bases). The CDR3 has 13 amino acids. Germline V gene data show CDR1 as LNHDA and CDR2 as SQIVND (reference sequence). V was cut by 10 bases and J by 1 base, with 11 bases left in between. The CDR3 loop is CATSDRSGNTIYF. The DNA of the CDR3 is TGTGCCACCTCGGACAGATCTGGAAACACCATATATTTT.

This clone was detected a few times. The rearrangement uses TRBV5-5 and TRBJ2-3; TRBD2 is a possible D gene (6 bases). The germline gives CDR1 SGHKS, CDR2 YYEKEE (reference sequence). V was shortened by 6 bases and J by 5 bases, with 10 bases between the two germline ends. The CDR3 has 12 residues. This CDR3 is CASNRAGDTQYF. The CDR3 bases are TGTGCCAGCAACCGAGCGGGAGATACGCAGTATTTT. The variable domain in full, with the rest retrieved from reference TRBV5-5 and TRBJ2-3, is DAGVTQSPTHLIKTRGQQVTLRCSPISGHKSVSWYQQVLGQGPQFIFQYYEKEERGRGNFPDRFSARQFPNYSSELNVNALLLGDSALYLCASNRAGDTQYFGPGTRLTVL.

This clone was recorded only once. The J gene is TRBJ2-7, the V gene TRBV10-1; D may be TRBD1 (6 bases). Germline loops: CDR1 WNHNN, CDR2 SYGVQD (reference sequence). CDR3 size: 13 residues. V was shortened by 6 bases and J by 4 bases, with 13 bases between the two germline ends. The CDR3 region is CASSGQCPYEQYF. DNA for the CDR3: TGCGCCAGCAGCGGACAGTGTCCTTACGAGCAGTACTTC.

This clone has more than one count but fewer than ten. The chain carries TRBV5-1 and TRBJ2-7; TRBD1 matches 9 bases. Trimming took 3 bases from V and 1 from J; bases not matched to a gene: 11. The CDR3 extends over 17 amino acids. Germline V gene sequence: CDR1 SGHRS, CDR2 YFSETQ. CDR3 sequence (DNA): TGCGCCAGCAGCTACGTTCTAACAGGGGGCCCATCCTACGAGCAGTACTTC. Its translation is CASSYVLTGGPSYEQYF.